This is a list of T cell receptor beta chains from one sample in a study of CD8+ T cells in alopecia areata. Only in-frame clones appear in the TCRdb table, and some are missing; sequencing was by immunoSEQ multiplex PCR. The data contain fewer than 250,000 clones, around two fifths of them singletons. The sequenced sample was CD4+ T cells sorted from blood, obtained at approximately week 30, from a patient treated with tofacitinib. These TCRs come from a human donor with alopecia areata. CDR3s include the opening cysteine and the closing phenylalanine or tryptophan. The D gene is left open where the match is weak. Only part of the rows carry a size: once, few, many, or a class if the clone is expanded.

clone_size: .; cdr3_length: 12; d_call: .; j_call: TRBJ2-7; v_call: TRBV30; cdr3_aa: CAWRYGTYEQYF; cdr3_nt: TGTGCCTGGAGATATGGGACCTACGAGCAGTACTTC
clone_size: .; cdr3_length: 16; d_call: TRBD1; j_call: TRBJ1-5; v_call: TRBV5-1; cdr3_aa: CASSYGTAEDNQPQHF; cdr3_nt: TGCGCCAGCAGCTACGGGACAGCAGAAGACAATCAGCCCCAGCATTTT
clone_size: few; cdr3_length: 15; d_call: TRBD1; j_call: TRBJ2-7; v_call: TRBV28; cdr3_aa: CASSPGTGFWDEQYF; cdr3_nt: TGTGCCAGCAGCCCCGGGACAGGGTTTTGGGACGAGCAGTACTTC
clone_size: few; cdr3_length: 17; d_call: TRBD1; j_call: TRBJ2-7; v_call: TRBV16; cdr3_aa: CASSHLGQGSRSYEQYF; cdr3_nt: TGTGCCAGCAGCCACCTTGGACAGGGGTCCCGCTCCTACGAGCAGTACTTC
clone_size: once; cdr3_length: 15; d_call: .; j_call: TRBJ1-1; v_call: TRBV7-9; cdr3_aa: CASSLLRGFNTEAFF; cdr3_nt: TGTGCCAGCAGCTTACTCCGAGGTTTCAACACTGAAGCTTTCTTT
clone_size: .; cdr3_length: 15; d_call: TRBD2; j_call: TRBJ2-3; v_call: TRBV5-1; cdr3_aa: CASSLAAGETDTQYF; cdr3_nt: TGCGCCAGCAGCTTGGCAGCGGGGGAAACGGATACGCAGTATTTT
clone_size: .; cdr3_length: 16; d_call: .; j_call: TRBJ2-6; v_call: TRBV7-9; cdr3_aa: CASSPRRGSGANVLTF; cdr3_nt: TGTGCCAGCAGCCCCCGACGGGGCTCTGGGGCCAACGTCCTGACTTTC
clone_size: once; cdr3_length: 14; d_call: TRBD1; j_call: TRBJ1-4; v_call: TRBV30; cdr3_aa: CAWSPGQGYEKLFF; cdr3_nt: TGTGCCTGGAGTCCGGGACAGGGGTATGAAAAACTGTTTTTT
clone_size: once; cdr3_length: 13; d_call: .; j_call: TRBJ1-2; v_call: TRBV5-1; cdr3_aa: CASSLLIDYGYTF; cdr3_nt: TGCGCCAGCAGCTTGCTTATAGACTATGGCTACACCTTC
clone_size: few; cdr3_length: 15; d_call: TRBD1; j_call: TRBJ2-2; v_call: TRBV29-1; cdr3_aa: CSVPSPGTGSGELFF; cdr3_nt: TGCAGCGTCCCGTCCCCCGGGACAGGGTCAGGGGAGCTGTTTTTT
clone_size: few; cdr3_length: 18; d_call: .; j_call: TRBJ1-5; v_call: TRBV7-8; cdr3_aa: CASSLGLGAYQRNQPQHF; cdr3_nt: TGTGCCAGCAGCTTAGGATTGGGTGCTTACCAACGCAATCAGCCCCAGCATTTT
clone_size: few; cdr3_length: 13; d_call: .; j_call: TRBJ1-1; v_call: TRBV7-7; cdr3_aa: CASSRTENTEAFF; cdr3_nt: TGTGCCAGCAGCAGGACTGAGAACACTGAAGCTTTCTTT
clone_size: .; cdr3_length: 11; d_call: .; j_call: TRBJ1-1; v_call: TRBV20-1; cdr3_aa: CSVKWNTEAFF; cdr3_nt: TGCAGCGTCAAATGGAACACTGAAGCTTTCTTT
clone_size: .; cdr3_length: 14; d_call: TRBD1; j_call: TRBJ1-1; v_call: TRBV2; cdr3_aa: CASSATGKNTEAFF; cdr3_nt: TGTGCCAGCAGCGCGACAGGGAAGAACACTGAAGCTTTCTTT
clone_size: few; cdr3_length: 15; d_call: TRBD1; j_call: TRBJ2-7; v_call: TRBV5-6; cdr3_aa: CASSLAPRQGTEQYF; cdr3_nt: TGTGCCAGCAGCTTGGCGCCGAGACAGGGAACCGAGCAGTACTTC
clone_size: .; cdr3_length: 15; d_call: TRBD1; j_call: TRBJ1-1; v_call: TRBV6-5; cdr3_aa: CASIEGTGGITEAFF; cdr3_nt: TGTGCCAGCATTGAGGGAACAGGGGGGATTACTGAAGCTTTCTTT
clone_size: .; cdr3_length: 12; d_call: .; j_call: TRBJ2-5; v_call: TRBV5-1; cdr3_aa: CASSPDKFGQYF; cdr3_nt: TGCGCCAGCAGCCCCGACAAGTTCGGGCAGTACTTC
clone_size: few; cdr3_length: 14; d_call: .; j_call: TRBJ1-1; v_call: TRBV18; cdr3_aa: CASSPGLVDTEAFF; cdr3_nt: TGTGCCAGCTCACCAGGCCTTGTTGACACTGAAGCTTTCTTT
clone_size: few; cdr3_length: 9; d_call: .; j_call: TRBJ2-1; v_call: TRBV3-1/TRBV3-2; cdr3_aa: CASSPPTVF; cdr3_nt: TGTGCCAGCAGCCCCCCTACTGTCTTC
clone_size: .; cdr3_length: 14; d_call: TRBD1; j_call: TRBJ2-7; v_call: TRBV5-1; cdr3_aa: CASSPGDRAYEQYF; cdr3_nt: TGCGCCAGCAGCCCTGGGGACAGGGCCTACGAGCAGTACTTC
clone_size: .; cdr3_length: 14; d_call: TRBD1; j_call: TRBJ1-1; v_call: TRBV29-1; cdr3_aa: CSVEGRTGATEAFF; cdr3_nt: TGCAGCGTTGAGGGTCGGACAGGGGCCACTGAAGCTTTCTTT
clone_size: .; cdr3_length: 14; d_call: TRBD1; j_call: TRBJ1-1; v_call: TRBV2; cdr3_aa: CASVPGRGHDEAFF; cdr3_nt: TGTGCCAGCGTACCGGGCAGGGGGCATGATGAAGCTTTCTTT
clone_size: .; cdr3_length: 12; d_call: .; j_call: TRBJ1-2; v_call: TRBV29-1; cdr3_aa: CSVDSQAYGYTF; cdr3_nt: TGCAGCGTTGATTCGCAGGCCTATGGCTACACCTTC
clone_size: few; cdr3_length: 16; d_call: TRBD2; j_call: TRBJ2-2; v_call: TRBV10-3; cdr3_aa: CAISGTSGSNTGELFF; cdr3_nt: TGTGCCATCAGTGGAACTAGCGGTTCGAACACCGGGGAGCTGTTTTTT
clone_size: .; cdr3_length: 13; d_call: TRBD1; j_call: TRBJ1-2; v_call: TRBV2; cdr3_aa: CASVRQGDYGYTF; cdr3_nt: TGTGCCAGCGTTCGACAGGGTGACTATGGCTACACCTTC
clone_size: .; cdr3_length: 16; d_call: TRBD2; j_call: TRBJ2-3; v_call: TRBV9; cdr3_aa: CASSARLAGGTDTQYF; cdr3_nt: TGTGCCAGCAGCGCCCGACTAGCGGGGGGCACAGATACGCAGTATTTT
clone_size: .; cdr3_length: 14; d_call: .; j_call: TRBJ2-4; v_call: TRBV6-5; cdr3_aa: CASSTGLAKNIQYF; cdr3_nt: TGTGCCAGCAGCACCGGATTAGCCAAAAACATTCAGTACTTC
clone_size: .; cdr3_length: 14; d_call: .; j_call: TRBJ2-3; v_call: TRBV27; cdr3_aa: CASSLLLDTDTQYF; cdr3_nt: TGTGCCAGCAGTTTATTACTGGACACAGATACGCAGTATTTT
clone_size: .; cdr3_length: 14; d_call: .; j_call: TRBJ2-6; v_call: TRBV9; cdr3_aa: CASSATGILDVLTF; cdr3_nt: TGTGCCAGCAGCGCGACCGGGATCCTCGACGTCCTGACTTTC
clone_size: few; cdr3_length: 15; d_call: TRBD2; j_call: TRBJ2-1; v_call: TRBV19; cdr3_aa: CASSSGTSGHNEQFF; cdr3_nt: TGTGCCAGTAGTTCCGGGACTAGCGGACACAATGAGCAGTTCTTC
clone_size: .; cdr3_length: 13; d_call: TRBD1; j_call: TRBJ1-1; v_call: TRBV29-1; cdr3_aa: CSVETGVNTEAFF; cdr3_nt: TGCAGCGTTGAAACAGGGGTAAACACTGAAGCTTTCTTT
clone_size: few; cdr3_length: 15; d_call: .; j_call: TRBJ1-2; v_call: TRBV9; cdr3_aa: CASSVGQGALWGYTF; cdr3_nt: TGTGCCAGCAGCGTAGGGCAGGGTGCTCTTTGGGGCTACACCTTC
clone_size: .; cdr3_length: 14; d_call: TRBD1; j_call: TRBJ1-1; v_call: TRBV7-9; cdr3_aa: CASSSQTGGTEAFF; cdr3_nt: TGTGCCAGCAGCTCACAGACAGGGGGCACTGAAGCTTTCTTT
clone_size: .; cdr3_length: 13; d_call: .; j_call: TRBJ1-6; v_call: TRBV15; cdr3_aa: CATSLQFNSPLHF; cdr3_nt: TGTGCCACCAGTCTTCAATTCAATTCACCCCTCCACTTT
clone_size: .; cdr3_length: 14; d_call: .; j_call: TRBJ1-2; v_call: TRBV7-2; cdr3_aa: CASSLGWQGYGYTF; cdr3_nt: TGTGCCAGCAGCTTAGGGTGGCAGGGGTATGGCTACACCTTC
clone_size: few; cdr3_length: 14; d_call: .; j_call: TRBJ2-7; v_call: TRBV11-2; cdr3_aa: CASSPLGEAWRGYF; cdr3_nt: TGTGCCAGCAGTCCATTGGGGGAGGCCTGGAGAGGGTACTTC
clone_size: .; cdr3_length: 12; d_call: .; j_call: TRBJ2-3; v_call: TRBV29-1; cdr3_aa: CSVDRESDTQYF; cdr3_nt: TGCAGCGTTGATCGGGAGTCAGATACGCAGTATTTT
clone_size: .; cdr3_length: 13; d_call: .; j_call: TRBJ2-1; v_call: TRBV7-7; cdr3_aa: CASSSFPGDEQFF; cdr3_nt: TGTGCTAGCAGCTCTTTTCCCGGAGATGAGCAGTTCTTC
clone_size: few; cdr3_length: 12; d_call: .; j_call: TRBJ2-2; v_call: TRBV7-9; cdr3_aa: CASSSGGGELFF; cdr3_nt: TGTGCCAGCAGCTCCGGGGGAGGGGAGCTGTTTTTT
clone_size: .; cdr3_length: 13; d_call: .; j_call: TRBJ1-2; v_call: TRBV2; cdr3_aa: CASRTGTQYGYTF; cdr3_nt: TGTGCCAGCAGGACCGGGACCCAGTATGGCTACACCTTC
clone_size: few; cdr3_length: 12; d_call: .; j_call: TRBJ2-7; v_call: TRBV7-2; cdr3_aa: CASSRPLYEQYF; cdr3_nt: TGTGCCAGCAGCCGTCCTCTCTACGAGCAGTACTTC
clone_size: many; cdr3_length: 17; d_call: .; j_call: TRBJ2-3; v_call: TRBV6-1; cdr3_aa: CASSDLPGGSRTDTQYF; cdr3_nt: TGTGCCAGCAGTGATCTCCCTGGTGGGAGTCGCACAGATACGCAGTATTTT
clone_size: .; cdr3_length: 13; d_call: .; j_call: TRBJ1-5; v_call: TRBV2; cdr3_aa: CASSGNRNQPQHF; cdr3_nt: TGTGCCAGCAGTGGCAACAGGAATCAGCCCCAGCATTTT
clone_size: .; cdr3_length: 13; d_call: .; j_call: TRBJ2-7; v_call: TRBV11-2; cdr3_aa: CASSYPGSYEQYF; cdr3_nt: TGTGCCAGCAGCTACCCGGGATCCTACGAGCAGTACTTC
clone_size: .; cdr3_length: 12; d_call: .; j_call: TRBJ2-2; v_call: TRBV7-9; cdr3_aa: CASSPPDGELFF; cdr3_nt: TGTGCCAGCAGCCCCCCAGACGGGGAGCTGTTTTTT
clone_size: few; cdr3_length: 12; d_call: TRBD1; j_call: TRBJ1-1; v_call: TRBV29-1; cdr3_aa: CSDRGLGTEAFF; cdr3_nt: TGCAGCGATAGGGGGCTGGGGACTGAAGCTTTCTTT
clone_size: few; cdr3_length: 12; d_call: .; j_call: TRBJ1-2; v_call: TRBV7-9; cdr3_aa: CASSPGQYGYTF; cdr3_nt: TGTGCCAGCAGCCCTGGACAGTATGGCTACACCTTC
clone_size: .; cdr3_length: 12; d_call: .; j_call: TRBJ1-5; v_call: TRBV30; cdr3_aa: CAWSTASGPQHF; cdr3_nt: TGTGCCTGGTCGACCGCCAGCGGACCCCAGCATTTT